Below, 16 T cell receptor beta chains from the same sample are listed, as sequenced in a study of blood T cell repertoires in COVID-19. Data came from immunoSEQ multiplex PCR; TCRdb stores just in-frame clones and leaves some out. The sample lists 200,000 to 250,000 clones, 80% to 95% occurring once. Sequenced material: peripheral blood. These receptors all stem from a man aged 55 to 70 with COVID-19, enrolled during active disease.

This sequence joins TRBV28 and TRBJ1-2; D is unresolved. Germline CDR1 is MDHEN and CDR2 is SYDVKM. The V end lost 0 bases, the J end lost 4 bases, and 9 bases lay between the germline ends. The CDR3 totals 14 residues. DNA of the CDR3: TGTGCCAGCAGTTTATGGGGCGTTACCTATGGCTACACCTTC. Protein sequence: CASSLWGVTYGYTF.

This chain uses TRBV19 with TRBJ1-1; D uncertain. CDR1 and CDR2 from the germline V gene are LNHDA and SQIVND (reference sequence). This CDR3 contains 13 residues. Trimming took 2 bases from V and 8 from J, leaving 12 bases between them. Here the CDR3 DNA reads TGTGCCAGTAGTATATCGCAGGCCGCCGAAGCTTTCTTT. It specifies CASSISQAAEAFF.

This clone was picked up one time. The V gene is TRBV5-1, the J gene TRBJ1-1; 7 bases map to TRBD1. CDR1 is SGHRS and CDR2 is YFSETQ in the germline V gene. The CDR3 runs to 16 residues. Trimming removed 1 base from V and 0 bases from J; junction bases left unmatched: 6. The DNA of the CDR3 is TGCGCCAGCAGCTTGTCCTCGACAGGGATGAACACTGAAGCTTTCTTT. Its translation: CASSLSSTGMNTEAFF.

The chain employs TRBV3-1 (or the pseudogene TRBV3-2) and TRBJ1-4, with D possibly TRBD1 on 5 matching bases. V gave up 1 base and J gave up 2 bases, with 11 bases separating them. The CDR3 runs 16 residues. CDR1 and CDR2 (germline): LGHDT, YNNKEL (reference sequence). The CDR3 coding sequence is TGTGCCAGCAGCCAAGTAGGTAGGGGCACTAATGAAAAACTGTTTTTT. This encodes CASSQVGRGTNEKLFF.

This clone came up once. The V gene is TRBV7-6, the J gene TRBJ2-5, with 8 bases aligning to TRBD2. The V and J ends lost 2 bases and 4 bases, in that order; junction bases with no gene match: 15. The germline CDR1 and CDR2 sequences are SGHVS and FNYEAQ. The CDR3 sequence is 18 residues long. The CDR3 protein is CASSLRIRTSSPIETQYF. DNA for the CDR3: TGTGCCAGCAGCTTACGCATCCGGACTAGCAGCCCGATAGAGACCCAGTACTTC.

The chain uses TRBV28 and TRBJ1-2, with 8 bases identical to TRBD1. The CDR3 covers 16 residues. V was pared by 3 bases and J by 8 bases, with 14 bases of the junction left unmatched. Germline-derived CDR1 and CDR2 are MDHEN and SYDVKM. CDR3 amino acids: CASSLMGAWTGPGYTF. The CDR3 coding sequence is TGTGCCAGCAGTTTGATGGGGGCTTGGACAGGGCCCGGCTACACCTTC.

This rearrangement joins TRBV7-2 to TRBJ1-5; D remains ambiguous. CDR3 length: 14 amino acids. V lost 5 bases and J lost 5, with 13 bases in between. CDR1 is SGHTA, CDR2 FQGNSA, per germline. This CDR3 reads CASSPFREDQPQHF. The CDR3 DNA reads as TGTGCCAGCAGCCCCTTTCGGGAGGATCAGCCCCAGCATTTT.

Points on this clone: The sample has other DNA sequences that encode this CDR3 too. The chain couples TRBV3-1 (or the pseudogene TRBV3-2) to TRBJ2-1; TRBD2 matches 11 bases. Germline values: CDR1 LGHDT, CDR2 YNNKEL (reference sequence). V lost 4 bases, J lost 5 bases, and 4 bases stayed unmatched. The length of the CDR3 is 15 residues. This CDR3 is CASSLTSGGNNEQFF. The CDR3 nucleotides read TGTGCCAGCAGCCTTACTAGCGGGGGCAACAATGAGCAGTTCTTC.

The chain employs TRBV11-2 and TRBJ2-7; tentatively, D is TRBD2 (6 bases). Germline CDR1 reads SGHAT; CDR2 reads FQNNGV. There are 14 residues in the CDR3. V lost 2 bases and J lost 2, with 10 bases in between. CDR3 in amino acids: CASSLLAGPYEQYF. As DNA, the CDR3 is TGTGCCAGCAGCTTACTGGCGGGACCCTACGAGCAGTACTTC. The entire variable domain, with the rest obtained from reference TRBV11-2 and TRBJ2-7, is as follows: EAGVAQSPRYKIIEKRQSVAFWCNPISGHATLYWYQQILGQGPKLLIQFQNNGVVDDSQLPKDRFSAERLKGVDSTLKIQPAKLEDSAVYLCASSLLAGPYEQYFGPGTRLTVT.

The chain links TRBV5-5 to TRBJ2-7, with 9 nucleotides matching TRBD1. V lost 2 bases to trimming and J lost 1 base; unmatched junction nucleotides: 7. The CDR3 sequence is 16 residues long. The germline V gene encodes CDR1 SGHKS and CDR2 YYEKEE (reference sequence). The CDR3 loop reads CASSLGTGGKSYEQYF. DNA of the CDR3: TGTGCCAGCAGCTTAGGAACAGGGGGCAAATCCTACGAGCAGTACTTC.

This rearrangement joins TRBV28 to TRBJ2-7; tentatively, D is TRBD2 (5 bases). The CDR3 totals 13 residues. Looked up from germline, CDR1 is MDHEN and CDR2 is SYDVKM. V was clipped by 6 bases and J by 7 bases, with 16 bases between them. The CDR3 coding sequence is TGTGCCAGCAGCCCCTCGGGGTCGTGGGAGCAGTACTTC. This translates into CASSPSGSWEQYF.

The chain carries TRBV6-2 or TRBV6-3 and TRBJ2-2, with D unresolved. Between the trimmed V and J ends, which lost 3 bases and 3 bases, there was a span of 17 bases. Germline CDR1 is MNHEY and CDR2 is SVGEGT. The CDR3 covers 17 residues. CDR3 nucleotide sequence: TGTGCCAGCAGTTATCACAGCCTTACCCCGGACACCGGGGAGCTGTTTTTT. Translation: CASSYHSLTPDTGELFF.

The chain recombines TRBV4-2 with TRBJ2-2; D is perhaps TRBD2 (6 bases). This CDR3 has 15 amino acids. V was clipped by 1 base and J by 3 bases, with 9 bases between them. Germline V lookup: CDR1 LGHNA, CDR2 YNFKEQ. CDR3 amino acids: CASSQVSGDTGELFF. CDR3 nucleotides: TGTGCCAGCAGCCAAGTATCGGGGGACACCGGGGAGCTGTTTTTT.

This chain's CDR3 is CASSSRLAGDPDTQYF. The CDR3 DNA sequence: TGTGCCAGTAGTTCCCGACTAGCGGGGGATCCAGATACGCAGTATTTT. The V call is TRBV19, the J call TRBJ2-3; 12 bases fit TRBD2. The trim removed 5 bases at V and 4 bases at J, leaving 7 bases unmatched. This CDR3 spans 16 amino acids. Germline values: CDR1 LNHDA, CDR2 SQIVND (reference sequence).

This clone appeared a single time. The rearrangement joins TRBV2 to TRBJ1-5; no clear D. The CDR3 consists of 14 residues. Germline CDR1 is SNHLY and CDR2 is FYNNEI. V was clipped by 6 bases and J by 5 bases, with 14 bases between them. The CDR3 region has the DNA TGTGCCAGCAGGGAGGGCTCCCTCGATCAGCCCCAGCATTTT. This translates into CASREGSLDQPQHF.

The count of this clone is one. CDR3 nucleotide sequence: TGTCCCACCAAATTAAAAGGGCAGGGGGACTCCTACGAGCAGTACTTC. It encodes CPTKLKGQGDSYEQYF. The rearrangement uses TRBV21-1 and TRBJ2-7; the D segment call TRBD1 is taken from the table without a DNA check. TRBV21-1 is labeled a pseudogene. The CDR3 loop spans 16 amino acids.